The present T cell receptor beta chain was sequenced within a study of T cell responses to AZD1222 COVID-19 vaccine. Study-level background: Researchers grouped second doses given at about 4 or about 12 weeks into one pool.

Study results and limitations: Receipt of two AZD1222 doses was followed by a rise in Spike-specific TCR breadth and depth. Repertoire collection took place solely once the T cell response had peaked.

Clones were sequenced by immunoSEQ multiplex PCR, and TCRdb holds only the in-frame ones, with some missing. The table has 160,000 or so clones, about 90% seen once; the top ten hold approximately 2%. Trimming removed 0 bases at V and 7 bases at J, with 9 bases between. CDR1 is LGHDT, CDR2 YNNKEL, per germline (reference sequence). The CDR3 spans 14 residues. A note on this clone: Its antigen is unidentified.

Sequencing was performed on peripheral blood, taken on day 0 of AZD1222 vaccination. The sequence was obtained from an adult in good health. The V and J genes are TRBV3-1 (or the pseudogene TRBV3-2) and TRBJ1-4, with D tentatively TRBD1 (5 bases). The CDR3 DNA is TGTGCCAGCAGCCAAGAGAGGGGAAGTGAAAAACTGTTTTTT. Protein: CASSQERGSEKLFF.